This TCR beta chain was captured in a study of blood T cells in healthy people across ages. The V gene's germline CDR1 is LGHNA and CDR2 YNFKEQ. The CDR3 is 17 amino acids. Trimming shortened V by 4 bases and J by 1 base, and 19 bases separated the two germline ends. Alongside a J-beta primer mix, a sample-barcoded 5' primer served in a second PCR lasting about 6 to 11 cycles. All samples gave at least 2.5 million CDR3-containing paired-end reads. From the 5' RACE reads, TCRdb called clonotypes with MiXCR, one entry per CDR3 protein. The sample lists under 750,000 distinct CDR3 sequences, roughly 48% seen once, with 20% to 25% in the top ten. Study-level results: Naive and antigen-experienced cells were not separated, limiting conclusive comparison.

Staff drew approximately 9.7 milliliters of peripheral blood from each donor. Isolated PBMCs totaled at least 6 million in each sample. This clonotype was seen more than once but under ten times. Its antigen is unknown. This chain links TRBV4-2 with TRBJ2-5, with D tentatively TRBD2 (5 bases). The receptor's source is a man aged 80 or over in good health. Input material: blood. Here the CDR3 reads CASSPQNPSGFQETQYF. The DNA for the CDR3 is TGTGCCAGCAGCCCCCAAAATCCGTCGGGATTCCAAGAGACCCAGTACTTC.